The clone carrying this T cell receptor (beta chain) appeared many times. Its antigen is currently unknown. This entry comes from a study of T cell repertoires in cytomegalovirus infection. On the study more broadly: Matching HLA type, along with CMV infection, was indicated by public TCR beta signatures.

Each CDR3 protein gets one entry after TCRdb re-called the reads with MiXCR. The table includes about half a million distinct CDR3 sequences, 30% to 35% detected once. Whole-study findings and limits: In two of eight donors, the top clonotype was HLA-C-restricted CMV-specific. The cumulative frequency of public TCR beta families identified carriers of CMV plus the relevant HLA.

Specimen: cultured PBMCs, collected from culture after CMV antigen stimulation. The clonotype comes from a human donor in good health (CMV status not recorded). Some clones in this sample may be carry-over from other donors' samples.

CDR3 in DNA: TGTGCCAGCAGCTTAGCGCTAAATAGCGGGGGGACCCAGTACTTC. Protein: CASSLALNSGGTQYF. The V gene is TRBV7-2, the J gene TRBJ2-5; 9 bases align to TRBD2. Germline CDR1 and CDR2: SGHTA and FQGNSA. Germline trimming cut 0 bases from V and 7 bases from J; bases unmatched to any gene: 6. The CDR3 totals 15 residues.